Shown below are 32 T cell receptor beta chains from a single sample sequenced in a study of CD8 T cells in Susac syndrome. Reverse transcription of roughly 0.5 to 1 ug RNA was performed with random hexamers. TCRdb re-called the immunoSEQ multiplex PCR reads with MiXCR, one entry per CDR3 protein. Of approximately 190,000 distinct CDR3 sequences in the sample, 90% to 95% were seen once. Specimen: CD4+ T cells from PBMCs. The receptors stem from a human donor with multiple sclerosis.

The chain's CDR3 is CASSPLGKDSGSTEAFF. The DNA of the CDR3 is TGTGCCAGCAGCCCATTGGGGAAGGACAGTGGGAGCACTGAAGCTTTCTTT. The chain combines TRBV12-3 or TRBV12-4 with TRBJ1-1, with D possibly matching TRBD1 (6 bases). Trimming removed 6 bases from V and 4 bases from J, with 24 bases in between. The CDR3 spans 17 residues.

The V gene is TRBV5-1, the J gene TRBJ2-3; TRBD2 matches 11 bases. Germline trimming cut 0 bases from V and 0 bases from J; bases unmatched to any gene: 9. This CDR3 has 19 amino acids. Germline CDR1 and CDR2: SGHRS and YFSETQ. The CDR3 bases are TGCGCCAGCAGCTTGGCCTCGACTAGCGGGACCACTAGCACAGATACGCAGTATTTT. Protein: CASSLASTSGTTSTDTQYF.

The V call is TRBV3-1, the J call TRBJ2-1, with a possible D match to TRBD2 (5 bases). Germline V gene data show CDR1 as LGHDT and CDR2 as YNNKEL (reference sequence). The germline V and J ends were trimmed by 8 bases and 7 bases, with 21 bases remaining between them. The CDR3 has 15 amino acids. Written as DNA, the CDR3 is TGTGCCAGCGAACCCCGAGGGATGCGGAGGAATGAGCAGTTCTTC. Its translation: CASEPRGMRRNEQFF.

This chain connects TRBV2 to TRBJ1-1, with unresolved D. The CDR3 is 11 residues long. Germline CDR1 and CDR2: SNHLY and FYNNEI. V lost 8 bases and J 10 bases, leaving 14 bases between the germline ends. CDR3 nucleotides: TGTGCCAGCGGGTTAGTGCGGGTAGCTTTCTTT. It translates to CASGLVRVAFF.

This chain connects TRBV30 to TRBJ2-7, with D possibly called TRBD1 or TRBD2 (5 bases each). Germline V gene sequence: CDR1 GTSNPN, CDR2 SVGIG (reference sequence). There are 14 residues in the CDR3. V shed 3 bases and J shed 5 bases, with 17 bases lying between them. CDR3 region: CAWSPGRSLDEQYF. DNA for the CDR3: TGTGCCTGGAGCCCGGGACGGAGTCTGGACGAGCAGTACTTC.

J is TRBJ2-2 and V is TRBV27, with D hard to call. V shed 2 bases and J shed 4 bases, with 5 bases lying between them. Germline V gives CDR1 MNHEY, CDR2 SMNVEV (reference sequence). CDR3 size: 13 residues. The CDR3 spells CASSLGITGELFF. The CDR3 nucleotides read TGTGCCAGCAGTTTAGGGATCACCGGGGAGCTGTTTTTT.

This sequence joins TRBV7-9 and TRBJ1-1; 9 nucleotides align to TRBD1. The CDR3 loop spans 16 amino acids. CDR1 SEHNR and CDR2 FQNEAQ come from the germline V gene (reference sequence). The trim removed 0 bases at V and 1 base at J, leaving 3 bases unmatched. CDR3 sequence reads: CASSLAQGARNTEAFF. CDR3 nucleotides: TGTGCCAGCAGCTTAGCACAGGGGGCTCGGAACACTGAAGCTTTCTTT.

J is TRBJ2-7 and V is TRBV24-1; TRBD1 matches 10 bases. The CDR3 runs 15 residues. V trimming: 6 bases; J trimming: 9 bases; junction bases outside the gene matches: 13. Per the germline V gene, CDR1 is KGHDR and CDR2 is SFDVKD. The CDR3 sequence is CATSSYGTGAVRQYF. The CDR3 DNA reads TGTGCCACCAGTTCCTACGGGACAGGGGCGGTTCGGCAGTACTTC.

The chain uses TRBV7-2 and TRBJ2-1; D is perhaps TRBD1 or TRBD2 (5 bases each). The V gene lost 1 base and the J gene lost 6 bases, with 13 bases spanning the gap. The V gene's germline CDR1 is SGHTA and CDR2 FQGNSA. CDR3 size: 15 residues. The CDR3 reads CASSLDQVRGNEQFF. The CDR3 DNA sequence: TGTGCCAGCAGCTTAGACCAAGTGAGGGGCAATGAGCAGTTCTTC.

V and J are TRBV5-1 and TRBJ2-3; TRBD2 matches at 7 bases. The CDR3 extends over 14 amino acids. Germline assignment: CDR1 SGHRS and CDR2 YFSETQ. V trimming: 7 bases; J trimming: 6 bases; junction bases outside the gene matches: 11. The CDR3 spells CASQAGARGDTQYF. The CDR3 region has the DNA TGCGCCAGCCAGGCGGGAGCCCGGGGGGATACGCAGTATTTT.

The genes are TRBV11-2 and TRBJ2-3; D perhaps matches TRBD2 (5 bases). Trimming took 2 bases from V and 8 from J, leaving 11 bases between them. CDR1 is SGHAT, CDR2 FQNNGV, per germline. CDR3 length: 13 residues. The CDR3 region is CASSLTQEVTQYF. The DNA for the CDR3 is TGTGCCAGCAGCTTAACCCAGGAGGTTACGCAGTATTTT.

The CDR3 DNA sequence: TGCAGTGCTAGAGGGTGGCAAACCTACAATGAGCAGTTCTTC. Amino acids: CSARGWQTYNEQFF. The chain joins TRBV20-1 to TRBJ2-1; D is ambiguous. Germline values: CDR1 DFQATT, CDR2 SNEGSKA (reference sequence). The CDR3 length is 14 residues. Trimming pared 1 base from V and 2 bases from J, leaving 9 bases between.

The rearrangement links TRBV9 to TRBJ2-3, with 9 bases that match TRBD2. Germline V gene lookup returns CDR1 SGDLS and CDR2 YYNGEE. With 0 bases clipped from V and 3 bases from J, the junction kept 2 bases outside the gene matches. The CDR3 runs 15 residues. The CDR3 protein is CASSVVLAGTDTQYF. The CDR3 DNA reads TGTGCCAGCAGCGTAGTCCTAGCGGGGACAGATACGCAGTATTTT.

The chain couples TRBV6-5 to TRBJ2-6; D remains ambiguous. This CDR3 spans 15 amino acids. CDR1 MNHEY and CDR2 SVGAGI come from the germline V gene. V was shortened by 10 bases and J by 0 bases, with 13 bases between the two germline ends. CDR3 DNA: TGTGCCACCTCTTTATCCTACTCTGGGGCCAACGTCCTGACTTTC. Protein: CATSLSYSGANVLTF.

The V call is TRBV27, the J call TRBJ2-1, with D uncertain. Looked up from germline, CDR1 is MNHEY and CDR2 is SMNVEV (reference sequence). V was shortened by 8 bases and J by 4 bases, with 18 bases between the two germline ends. The CDR3 has 15 amino acids. The CDR3 spells CASSSQGNSYNEQFF. CDR3 sequence (DNA): TGTGCCAGCTCCTCACAAGGGAACTCGTACAATGAGCAGTTCTTC.

The chain combines TRBV29-1 with TRBJ1-2, with D hard to call. V was cut by 7 bases and J by 8 bases, with 14 bases left in between. The length of the CDR3 is 11 residues. CDR1 is SQVTM and CDR2 is ANQGSEA in the germline V gene. In nucleotides, the CDR3 is TGCAGCGCGGAGGAAGGGAGGGGCTACACCTTC. It encodes CSAEEGRGYTF.

As to this clonotype: One junction end disagrees with the germline gene, perhaps due to a read error. The rearrangement joins TRBV20-1 to TRBJ2-5; TRBD1 is a possible D gene (5 bases). There are 14 residues in the CDR3. Germline V gene sequence: CDR1 DFQATT, CDR2 SNEGSKA (reference sequence). The CDR3 DNA sequence: TGCAGTGCCAGAGATAGCAGGGCCGGAGAGACCCAGTACTTC. It is translated as CSARDSRAGETQYF.

V gene TRBV20-1 combines with J gene TRBJ1-5; D uncertain. V lost 3 bases and J 4 bases, leaving 13 bases between the germline ends. Germline lookup yields CDR1 DFQATT and CDR2 SNEGSKA (reference sequence). The CDR3 length is 14 residues. CDR3 region: CSASEHLENQPQHF. The CDR3 DNA reads as TGCAGTGCTAGTGAACACCTAGAAAATCAGCCCCAGCATTTT.

The CDR3 loop reads CAWSVERRGEAFF. CDR3 DNA: TGTGCCTGGAGTGTGGAAAGACGGGGTGAAGCTTTCTTT. The chain joins TRBV30 to TRBJ1-1; no clear D. V was trimmed by 0 bases and J by 7 bases, leaving 12 bases between them. The germline gives CDR1 GTSNPN, CDR2 SVGIG (reference sequence). CDR3 length: 13 amino acids.

The J gene is TRBJ1-1, the V gene TRBV5-1; no clear D. With 0 bases removed from V and 8 bases from J, the gap between germline ends came to 8 bases. There are 12 residues in the CDR3. Per germline, CDR1 SGHRS and CDR2 YFSETQ. Here the CDR3 reads CASSLAYGEAFF. The CDR3, as DNA: TGCGCCAGCAGCTTGGCCTATGGCGAAGCTTTCTTT. Using reference TRBV5-1 and TRBJ1-1 for the parts outside the CDR3, the full variable domain is KAGVTQTPRYLIKTRGQQVTLSCSPISGHRSVSWYQQTPGQGLQFLFEYFSETQRNKGNFPGRFSGRQFSNSRSEMNVSTLELGDSALYLCASSLAYGEAFFGQGTRLTVV.

Comment on this clonotype: Relative to the germline gene, one junction end is altered; a read error may explain this. The genes are TRBV7-3 and TRBJ1-1; 11 positions agree with TRBD1. Germline lookup yields CDR1 SGHTA and CDR2 FQGTGA. The CDR3 runs 14 residues. The CDR3 loop reads CASSSGQGVTEVFF. CDR3 bases: TGTGCCAGCAGCTCGGGACAGGGGGTCACTGAAGTTTTCTTT.

V usage is TRBV30 and J usage is TRBJ1-2; D uncertain. The CDR3 totals 12 residues. Germline CDR1 and CDR2: GTSNPN and SVGIG (reference sequence). V was pared by 1 base and J by 2 bases, with 5 bases between. The CDR3 nucleotides are TGTGCCTGGAGTGGCACCAACTATGGCTACACCTTC. As protein: CAWSGTNYGYTF.

This chain joins TRBV7-9 and TRBJ2-7; D is undetermined. Trimming left V 3 bases short and J 2 bases short, with 8 bases between. Germline lookup yields CDR1 SEHNR and CDR2 FQNEAQ (reference sequence). This CDR3 is 13 amino acids long. CDR3 loop: CASSFGSTYEQYF. The CDR3, as DNA: TGTGCCAGCAGCTTCGGGTCTACCTACGAGCAGTACTTC.

The gene calls are TRBV20-1 and TRBJ2-7; D possibly matches TRBD1 or TRBD2 (5 bases each). This CDR3 spans 16 amino acids. The V gene's germline CDR1 is DFQATT and CDR2 SNEGSKA (reference sequence). V dropped 0 bases and J dropped 2 bases, with 17 bases sitting between them. In nucleotides, the CDR3 is TGCAGTGCTAGAGAGTTTCGGGACGGAGTTACCTACGAGCAGTACTTC. Its protein product is CSAREFRDGVTYEQYF.

This sequence joins TRBV6-5 and TRBJ2-7; D gene uncertain. Germline-derived CDR1 and CDR2 are MNHEY and SVGAGI. V was trimmed by 6 bases and J by 3 bases, leaving 18 bases between them. The CDR3 loop spans 15 amino acids. The CDR3 sequence: CASRTSSQNSYEQYF. CDR3 nucleotides: TGTGCCAGCAGAACGAGTTCACAAAATAGCTACGAGCAGTACTTC.

The genes are TRBV30 and TRBJ1-2, with D unclear. V was pared by 2 bases and J by 8 bases, with 12 bases between. This CDR3 comprises 12 residues. Germline V lookup: CDR1 GTSNPN, CDR2 SVGIG (reference sequence). The CDR3, as DNA: TGTGCCTGGAGTCCTAATTTCGGGGGCTACACCTTC. It specifies CAWSPNFGGYTF. The variable domain in full, with the rest retrieved from reference TRBV30 and TRBJ1-2, is SQTIHQWPATLVQPVGSPLSLECTVEGTSNPNLYWYRQAAGRGLQLLFYSVGIGQISSEVPQNLSASRPQDRQFILSSKKLLLSDSGFYLCAWSPNFGGYTFGSGTRLTVV.

This clonotype has just one count. The rearrangement uses TRBV4-2 and TRBJ2-7; TRBD2 is a possible D gene (5 bases). This CDR3 spans 13 amino acids. Germline V gene lookup returns CDR1 LGHNA and CDR2 YNFKEQ. Trimming shortened V by 5 bases and J by 3 bases, and 11 bases separated the two germline ends. In DNA, the CDR3 is TGTGCCAGCAGCTACGGAGGCGGCTACGAGCAGTACTTC. This sequence encodes CASSYGGGYEQYF.

The rearrangement links TRBV29-1 to TRBJ2-3; D not resolved. The ends were cut back, 6 bases at V and 0 bases at J, with 10 bases in the middle. The CDR3 is made up of 13 amino acids. Germline lookup yields CDR1 SQVTM and CDR2 ANQGSEA. In DNA form, the CDR3 reads TGCAGCGTCGGCCCTCTGAGCACAGATACGCAGTATTTT. Encoded protein: CSVGPLSTDTQYF.

The V gene is TRBV7-9, the J gene TRBJ2-7; 8 bases align to TRBD2. Germline V gives CDR1 SEHNR, CDR2 FQNEAQ (reference sequence). The CDR3 totals 15 residues. V lost 4 bases to trimming and J lost 6 bases; unmatched junction nucleotides: 11. Written as DNA, the CDR3 is TGTGCCAGCAGCTCCTTAGCGGGGCAAGTAGGCGAGCAGTACTTC. This sequence encodes CASSSLAGQVGEQYF.

This chain connects TRBV30 to TRBJ2-1; D may be TRBD2 (7 bases). The V and J ends lost 3 bases and 12 bases respectively, with 9 bases between them. Germline loops: CDR1 GTSNPN, CDR2 SVGIG (reference sequence). The CDR3 runs 10 residues. The CDR3: CAWSGGRQFF. Written as DNA, the CDR3 is TGTGCCTGGAGCGGGGGGCGGCAGTTCTTC.

The rearrangement joins TRBV2 to TRBJ1-5; 8 bases are shared with TRBD1. V dropped 7 bases and J dropped 4; count of bases not matched to a gene: 6. This CDR3 has 14 amino acids. Per the germline V gene, CDR1 is SNHLY and CDR2 is FYNNEI. DNA for the CDR3: TGTGCCAGCAAGGCCGGACAGGGAAATCAGCCCCAGCATTTT. This encodes CASKAGQGNQPQHF.

The chain employs TRBV20-1 and TRBJ2-7; no clear D. Germline CDR1 and CDR2: DFQATT and SNEGSKA (reference sequence). Trimming cost V 6 bases and J 9 bases, with 18 bases left between them. The CDR3 consists of 12 residues. CDR3 residues: CSANSPANMQYF. CDR3 in DNA: TGCAGTGCCAACTCCCCTGCTAACATGCAGTACTTC.